Given below is one T cell receptor beta chain in context. At one end the junction does not follow the germline gene, possibly because of a read error. The record originates from a study of CD8 T cells in Susac syndrome. Random hexamers were used to reverse transcribe 0.5 to 1 ug of RNA. TCRdb re-derived calls from the immunoSEQ multiplex PCR reads in MiXCR, one entry per CDR3 protein. This table has tens of thousands of distinct CDR3 sequences, around 96% appearing once. Germline V gene data show CDR1 as SNHLY and CDR2 as FYNNEI. This CDR3 has 11 amino acids. The clonotype originates from a human donor with Susac syndrome. Material for sequencing was CD8+ T cells from PBMCs. The rearrangement joins TRBV2 to TRBJ1-1; D gene ambiguous. The CDR3 protein is CASREDDEAFF. Written as DNA, the CDR3 is TGTGCCAGCAGGGAAGATGATGAAGCTTTCTTT.